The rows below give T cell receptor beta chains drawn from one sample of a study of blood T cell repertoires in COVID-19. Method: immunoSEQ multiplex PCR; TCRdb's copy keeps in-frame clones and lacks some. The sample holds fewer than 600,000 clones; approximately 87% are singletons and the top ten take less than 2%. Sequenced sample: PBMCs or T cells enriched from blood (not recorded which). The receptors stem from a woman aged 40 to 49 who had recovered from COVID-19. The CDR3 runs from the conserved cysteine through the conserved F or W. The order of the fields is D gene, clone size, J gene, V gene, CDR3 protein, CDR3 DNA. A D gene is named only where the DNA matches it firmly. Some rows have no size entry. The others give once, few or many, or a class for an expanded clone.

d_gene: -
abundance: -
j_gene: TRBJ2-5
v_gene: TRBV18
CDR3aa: CASSLGSGGRETQYF
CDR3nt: TGTGCCAGCTCACTCGGGAGCGGTGGTAGGGAGACCCAGTACTTC

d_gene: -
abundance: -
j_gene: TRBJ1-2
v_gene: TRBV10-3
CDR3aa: CAISDWEGYGYTF
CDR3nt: TGTGCCATCAGTGACTGGGAGGGATATGGCTACACCTTC

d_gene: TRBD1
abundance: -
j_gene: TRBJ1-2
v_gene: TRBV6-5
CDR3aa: CASRTDRGVYGYTF
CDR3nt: TGTGCCAGCAGGACAGACAGGGGAGTCTATGGCTACACCTTC

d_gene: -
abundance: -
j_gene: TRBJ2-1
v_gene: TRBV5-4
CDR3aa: CASSLRLVAYNEQFF
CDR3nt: TGTGCCAGCAGCTTGCGGCTAGTCGCCTACAATGAGCAGTTCTTC

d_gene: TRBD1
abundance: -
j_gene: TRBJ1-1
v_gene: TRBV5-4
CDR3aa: CASSRQGGMNTEAFF
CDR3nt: TGTGCCAGCAGCCGACAGGGGGGTATGAACACTGAAGCTTTCTTT

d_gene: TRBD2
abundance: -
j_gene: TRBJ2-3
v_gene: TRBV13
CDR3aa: CASSLEGLAGDTQYF
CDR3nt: TGTGCCAGCAGCTTAGAGGGACTAGCGGGCGACACGCAGTATTTT

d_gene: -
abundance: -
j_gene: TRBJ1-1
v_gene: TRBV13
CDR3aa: CASSLMGGPRAFF
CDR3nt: TGTGCCAGCAGCTTAATGGGGGGTCCGCGAGCTTTCTTT

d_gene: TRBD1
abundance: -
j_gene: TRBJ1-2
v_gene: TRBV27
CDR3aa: CASTTGTGSYGYTF
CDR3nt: TGTGCCAGCACAACTGGGACAGGGTCCTATGGCTACACCTTC

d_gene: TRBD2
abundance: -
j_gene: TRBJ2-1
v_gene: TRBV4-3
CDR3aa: CASSQDWRAGGPYNEQFF
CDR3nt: TGCGCCAGCAGCCAAGATTGGAGGGCGGGAGGCCCGTACAATGAGCAGTTCTTC

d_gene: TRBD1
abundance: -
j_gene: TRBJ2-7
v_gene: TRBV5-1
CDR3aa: CASSLTTGNYYEQYF
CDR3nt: TGCGCCAGCAGCTTGACGACAGGGAACTACTACGAGCAGTACTTC

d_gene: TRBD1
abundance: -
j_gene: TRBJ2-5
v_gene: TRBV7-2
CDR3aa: CASSQNRGKETQYF
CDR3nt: TGTGCCAGCAGTCAAAACAGGGGAAAAGAGACCCAGTACTTC

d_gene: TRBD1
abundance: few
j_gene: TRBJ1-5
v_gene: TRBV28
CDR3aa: CAGQSGTGVQPQHF
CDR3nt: TGTGCCGGACAATCCGGGACAGGGGTTCAGCCCCAGCATTTT

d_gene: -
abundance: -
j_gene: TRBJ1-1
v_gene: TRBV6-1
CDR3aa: CASSDAVSGEAFF
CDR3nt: TGTGCCAGCAGTGACGCGGTTTCGGGTGAAGCTTTCTTT

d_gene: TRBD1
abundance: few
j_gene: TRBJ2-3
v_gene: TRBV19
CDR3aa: CASRPGGPSTDTQYF
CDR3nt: TGTGCCAGCCGTCCAGGGGGACCTAGCACAGATACGCAGTATTTT

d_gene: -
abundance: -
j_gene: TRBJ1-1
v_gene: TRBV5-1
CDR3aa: CASSSSQVLNTEAFF
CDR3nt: TGCGCCAGCAGCTCGTCGCAGGTTCTGAACACTGAAGCTTTCTTT

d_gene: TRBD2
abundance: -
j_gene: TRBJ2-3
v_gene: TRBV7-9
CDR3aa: CASSLLAGGTDTQYF
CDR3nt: TGTGCCAGCAGCTTACTAGCGGGAGGTACAGATACGCAGTATTTT

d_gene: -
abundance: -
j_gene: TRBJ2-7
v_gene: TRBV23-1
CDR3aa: CASSHWRVHYEQYF
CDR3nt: TGCGCCAGCAGTCATTGGCGGGTACACTACGAGCAGTACTTC

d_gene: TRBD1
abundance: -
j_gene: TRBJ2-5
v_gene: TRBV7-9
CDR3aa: CASRTGTGALVGETQYF
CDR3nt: TGTGCCAGCAGGACCGGGACAGGGGCCTTAGTAGGGGAGACCCAGTACTTC

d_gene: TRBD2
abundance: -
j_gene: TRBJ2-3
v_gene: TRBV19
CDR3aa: CASAQAGGPPDTQYF
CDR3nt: TGTGCCAGCGCCCAAGCGGGAGGGCCCCCAGATACGCAGTATTTT

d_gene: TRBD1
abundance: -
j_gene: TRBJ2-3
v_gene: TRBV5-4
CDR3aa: CASSFGTGTDTQYF
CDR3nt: TGTGCCAGCAGCTTCGGGACAGGGACAGATACGCAGTATTTT

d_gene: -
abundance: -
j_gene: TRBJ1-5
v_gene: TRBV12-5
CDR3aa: CASGLSGDSNQPQHF
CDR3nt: TGTGCTAGTGGTTTGTCGGGGGATAGCAATCAGCCCCAGCATTTT

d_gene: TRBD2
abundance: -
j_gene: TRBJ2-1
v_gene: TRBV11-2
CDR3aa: CASSLQLAGVSEQFF
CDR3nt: TGTGCCAGCAGCTTACAACTAGCGGGAGTTTCTGAGCAGTTCTTC

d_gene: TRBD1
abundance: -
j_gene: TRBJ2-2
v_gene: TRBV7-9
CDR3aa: CASSPRGPGELFF
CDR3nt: TGTGCCAGCAGCCCCAGGGGGCCCGGGGAGCTGTTTTTT

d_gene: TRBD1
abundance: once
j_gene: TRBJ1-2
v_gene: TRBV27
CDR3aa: CASSLQGAMGGYTF
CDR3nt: TGTGCCAGCAGCTTACAGGGGGCGATGGGTGGCTACACCTTC

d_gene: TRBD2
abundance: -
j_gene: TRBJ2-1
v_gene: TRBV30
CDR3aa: CAWGSGRLDEQFF
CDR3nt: TGTGCCTGGGGTAGCGGGAGACTAGATGAGCAGTTCTTC

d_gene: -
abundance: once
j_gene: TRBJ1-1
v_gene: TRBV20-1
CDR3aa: CSARTREAFF
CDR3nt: TGCAGTGCTAGAACCAGAGAAGCTTTCTTT

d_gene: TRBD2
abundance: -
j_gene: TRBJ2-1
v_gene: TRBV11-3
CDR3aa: CASSKGLAGTNEQFF
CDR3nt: TGTGCCAGCAGCAAGGGACTAGCGGGAACCAATGAGCAGTTCTTC

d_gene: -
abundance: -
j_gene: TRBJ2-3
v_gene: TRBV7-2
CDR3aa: CASSQGRNRGTDTQYF
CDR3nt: TGTGCCAGCAGCCAGGGGCGAAACCGGGGTACAGATACGCAGTATTTT

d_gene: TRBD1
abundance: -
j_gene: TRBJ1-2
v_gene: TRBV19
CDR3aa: CASTRDRGRAYGYTF
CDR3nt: TGTGCCAGTACCCGGGACAGGGGGCGGGCCTATGGCTACACCTTC

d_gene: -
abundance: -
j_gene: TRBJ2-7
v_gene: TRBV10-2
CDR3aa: CATSNYYSYEQYF
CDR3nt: TGCGCCACCAGCAACTATTACTCCTACGAGCAGTACTTC

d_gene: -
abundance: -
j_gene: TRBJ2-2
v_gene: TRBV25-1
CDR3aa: CASRTENTGELFF
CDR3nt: TGTGCCAGCAGGACAGAGAACACCGGGGAGCTGTTTTTT

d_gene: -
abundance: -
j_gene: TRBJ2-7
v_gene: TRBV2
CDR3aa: CASGRYGYEQYF
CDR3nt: TGTGCCAGCGGGAGGTACGGCTACGAGCAGTACTTC

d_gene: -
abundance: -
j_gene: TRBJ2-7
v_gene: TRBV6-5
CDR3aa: CASSYGGNRGYEQYF
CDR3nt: TGTGCCAGCAGTTACGGAGGGAACAGGGGCTACGAGCAGTACTTC

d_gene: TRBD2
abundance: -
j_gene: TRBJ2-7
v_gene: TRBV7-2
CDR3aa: CASSLVAGVGSYEQYF
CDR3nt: TGTGCCAGCAGCTTAGTAGCGGGAGTGGGGTCCTACGAGCAGTACTTC

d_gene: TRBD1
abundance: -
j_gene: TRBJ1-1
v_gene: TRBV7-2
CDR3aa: CASSLGQGFEAFF
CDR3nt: TGTGCCAGCAGCCTAGGACAGGGCTTTGAAGCTTTCTTT

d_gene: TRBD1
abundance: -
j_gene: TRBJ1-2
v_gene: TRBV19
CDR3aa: CASSIRQGLTNYGYTF
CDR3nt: TGTGCCAGTAGTATAAGACAGGGATTAACAAACTATGGCTACACCTTC

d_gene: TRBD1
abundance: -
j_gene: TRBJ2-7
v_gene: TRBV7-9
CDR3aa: CASSQTSRDRDYEQYF
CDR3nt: TGTGCCAGCAGCCAAACCTCGCGGGACAGGGACTACGAGCAGTACTTC

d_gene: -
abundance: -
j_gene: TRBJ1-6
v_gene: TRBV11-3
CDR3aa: CASSPDRINSPLHF
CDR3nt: TGTGCCAGCAGCCCCGACAGGATCAATTCACCCCTCCACTTT

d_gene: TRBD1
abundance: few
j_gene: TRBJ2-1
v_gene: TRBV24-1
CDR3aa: CATSDSGQGISEQFF
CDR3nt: TGTGCCACCAGTGATTCGGGACAGGGGATAAGTGAGCAGTTCTTC

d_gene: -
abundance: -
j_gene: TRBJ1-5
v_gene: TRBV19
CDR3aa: CASSMGRDHSNQPQHF
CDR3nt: TGTGCCAGTAGTATGGGGAGGGACCATAGCAATCAGCCCCAGCATTTT

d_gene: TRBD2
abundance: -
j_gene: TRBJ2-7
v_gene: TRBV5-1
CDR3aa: CASSLGDSGRAIAYREQYF
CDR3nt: TGCGCCAGCAGCTTGGGGGATAGCGGGAGGGCCATCGCTTATCGCGAGCAGTACTTC

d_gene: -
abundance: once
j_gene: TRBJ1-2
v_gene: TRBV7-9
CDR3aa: CASSPSGYGYTF
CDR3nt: TGTGCCAGCAGCCCTTCGGGATATGGCTACACCTTC

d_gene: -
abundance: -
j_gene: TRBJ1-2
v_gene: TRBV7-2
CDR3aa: CASSLGAVYGYTF
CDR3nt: TGTGCCAGCAGCTTAGGGGCAGTATATGGCTACACCTTC

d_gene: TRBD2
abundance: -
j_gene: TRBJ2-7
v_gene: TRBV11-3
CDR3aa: CASSSYSGRLEQYF
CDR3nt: TGTGCCAGCAGCTCATATAGCGGGAGGCTCGAGCAGTACTTC

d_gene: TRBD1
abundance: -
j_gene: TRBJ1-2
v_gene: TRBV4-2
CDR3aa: CASSQGTGYKGYTF
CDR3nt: TGTGCCAGCAGCCAAGGGACAGGGTATAAAGGCTACACCTTC

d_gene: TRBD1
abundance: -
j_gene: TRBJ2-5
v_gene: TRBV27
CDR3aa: CASSSKLTGGRETQYF
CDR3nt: TGTGCCAGCAGTTCAAAATTGACAGGGGGCCGAGAGACCCAGTACTTC

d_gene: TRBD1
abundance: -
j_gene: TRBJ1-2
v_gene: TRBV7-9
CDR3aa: CASSLPYGTGDADYGYTF
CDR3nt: TGTGCCAGCAGCTTACCTTACGGGACAGGGGACGCTGACTATGGCTACACCTTC

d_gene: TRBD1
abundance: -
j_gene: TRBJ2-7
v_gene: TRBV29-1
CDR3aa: CSADSTGTGNEQYF
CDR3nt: TGCAGCGCCGACTCGACCGGGACAGGAAACGAGCAGTACTTC

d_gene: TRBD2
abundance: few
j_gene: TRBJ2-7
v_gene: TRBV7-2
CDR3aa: CASSLRLAATYEQYF
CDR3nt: TGTGCCAGCAGCCTTCGACTAGCGGCTACCTACGAGCAGTACTTC

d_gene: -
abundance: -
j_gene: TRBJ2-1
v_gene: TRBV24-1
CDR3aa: CATSDLNRLEQFF
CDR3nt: TGTGCCACCAGTGATTTAAACAGGCTCGAGCAGTTCTTC

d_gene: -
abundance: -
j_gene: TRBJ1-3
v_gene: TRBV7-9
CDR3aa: CASSLEGKRNTIYF
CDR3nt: TGTGCCAGCAGCTTAGAAGGAAAGCGCAACACCATATATTTT

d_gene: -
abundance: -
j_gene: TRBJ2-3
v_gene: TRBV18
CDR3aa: CASSPRRGVSTDTQYF
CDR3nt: TGTGCCAGCTCACCAAGGAGGGGTGTGAGCACAGATACGCAGTATTTT

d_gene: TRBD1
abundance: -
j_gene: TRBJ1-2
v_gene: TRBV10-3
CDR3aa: CAISEKGQARDGYTF
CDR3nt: TGTGCCATCAGTGAGAAGGGACAGGCCCGGGATGGCTACACCTTC

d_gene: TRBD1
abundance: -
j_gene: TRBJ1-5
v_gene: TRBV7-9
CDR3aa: CASSPGQGSQPQHF
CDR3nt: TGTGCCAGCAGCCCCGGACAGGGCAGTCAGCCCCAGCATTTT

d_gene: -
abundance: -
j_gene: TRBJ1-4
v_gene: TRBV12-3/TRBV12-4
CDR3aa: CASRGHTNEKLFF
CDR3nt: TGTGCCAGCAGGGGACACACTAATGAAAAACTGTTTTTT

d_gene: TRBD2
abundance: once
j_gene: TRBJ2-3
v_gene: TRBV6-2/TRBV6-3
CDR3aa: CASSYPELAGVVGLDTQYF
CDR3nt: TGTGCCAGCAGTTACCCCGAACTAGCGGGAGTGGTTGGGCTGGATACGCAGTATTTT

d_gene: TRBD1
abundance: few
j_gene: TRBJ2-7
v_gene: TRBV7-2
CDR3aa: CASSTIGQVAYEQYF
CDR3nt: TGTGCCAGCAGCACAATCGGACAGGTCGCCTACGAGCAGTACTTC